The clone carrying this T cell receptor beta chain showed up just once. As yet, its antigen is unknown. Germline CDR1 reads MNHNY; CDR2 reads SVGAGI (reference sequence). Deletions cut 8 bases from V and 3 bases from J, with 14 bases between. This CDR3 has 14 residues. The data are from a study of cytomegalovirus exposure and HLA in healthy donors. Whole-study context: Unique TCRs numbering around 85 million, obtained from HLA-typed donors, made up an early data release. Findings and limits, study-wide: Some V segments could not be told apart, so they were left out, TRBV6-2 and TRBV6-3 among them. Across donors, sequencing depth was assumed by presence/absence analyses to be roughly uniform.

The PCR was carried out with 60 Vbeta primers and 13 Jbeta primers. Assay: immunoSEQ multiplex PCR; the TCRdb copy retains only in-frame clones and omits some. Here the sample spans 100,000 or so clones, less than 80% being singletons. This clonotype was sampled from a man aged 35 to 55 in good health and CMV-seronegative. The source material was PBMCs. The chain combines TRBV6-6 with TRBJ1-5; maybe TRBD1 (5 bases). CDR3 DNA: TGTGCCAGCGGGGGGGGAGGGAACAATCAGCCCCAGCATTTT. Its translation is CASGGGGNNQPQHF.